The rows below give T cell receptor beta chains drawn from one sample of a study of T-cell memory formation after mild COVID-19. TCRdb analysed the 5' RACE reads with MiXCR anew, one entry per CDR3 protein. The table includes roughly 370,000 distinct CDR3 sequences, 16% detected once. The sequenced sample was PBMCs or a T cell subset sorted from them (not recorded which). These receptors all stem from a man in his late teens or twenties who had mild COVID-19 (a few samples of this study predate the infection). Cell type and time point are not known. CDR3s include the opening cysteine and the closing phenylalanine or tryptophan. D genes are given only for firm matches. For some rows the clone size is stated as once, few or many, or as a class when expanded; others skip it.

d_call	j_call	clone_size	v_call	cdr3_aa	cdr3_nt
-	TRBJ2-4	-	TRBV4-3	CASSQEMGRNIQYF	TGCGCCAGCAGCCAAGAAATGGGGAGAAACATTCAGTACTTC
-	TRBJ1-2	few	TRBV2	CASSSRQEYGYTF	TGTGCCAGCAGTTCAAGACAGGAGTATGGCTACACCTTC
TRBD1	TRBJ1-6	-	TRBV6-5	CASRYRGLHNSPLHF	TGTGCCAGCAGGTACAGGGGGCTTCATAATTCACCCCTCCACTTT
-	TRBJ1-1	few	TRBV12-3/TRBV12-4	CASSLRPLGTEAFF	TGTGCCAGCAGTTTACGGCCACTGGGCACTGAAGCTTTCTTT
-	TRBJ2-3	-	TRBV30	CAWSKVRTDTQYF	TGTGCCTGGAGCAAGGTCCGCACAGATACGCAGTATTTT
TRBD1	TRBJ2-7	-	TRBV6-1	CASSERDSIEQYF	TGTGCCAGCAGTGAACGGGACAGCATCGAGCAGTACTTC
-	TRBJ2-3	many	TRBV29-1	CSVDRSDTQYF	TGCAGCGTTGACAGGTCAGATACGCAGTATTTT
TRBD1	TRBJ1-2	-	TRBV6-5	CASSYDRGGAVGYTF	TGTGCCAGCAGTTACGACAGGGGAGGAGCGGTAGGCTACACCTTC
-	TRBJ2-4	-	TRBV5-1	CASTDGIAKNIQYF	TGCGCCAGCACGGACGGTATAGCCAAAAACATTCAGTACTTC
-	TRBJ1-5	few	TRBV20-1	CSASGAGMYNQPQHF	TGCAGTGCTAGTGGGGCAGGGATGTACAATCAGCCCCAGCATTTT
TRBD1	TRBJ1-1	-	TRBV28	CASSRRGLRSTEAFF	TGTGCCAGCAGCCGGAGGGGGCTTCGGAGCACTGAAGCTTTCTTT
TRBD2	TRBJ2-1	-	TRBV9	CASSATGTTSSYNEQFF	TGTGCCAGCAGCGCCACCGGGACTACGAGCTCCTACAATGAGCAGTTCTTC
TRBD1	TRBJ1-2	many	TRBV20-1	CSARGGGQGLGGYTF	TGCAGTGCTAGAGGGGGGGGACAGGGTTTGGGTGGCTACACCTTC
-	TRBJ1-2	-	TRBV5-1	CASSEEGTANYGYTF	TGCGCCAGCAGCGAGGAGGGTACAGCTAACTATGGCTACACCTTC
TRBD2	TRBJ2-3	-	TRBV6-2/TRBV6-3	CASSPLLAARTDTQYF	TGTGCCAGCAGTCCCTTACTAGCGGCCCGCACAGATACGCAGTATTTT
-	TRBJ2-1	few	TRBV5-6	CASSPLASMEQFF	TGTGCCAGCAGCCCTCTAGCGTCCATGGAGCAGTTCTTC
-	TRBJ1-1	-	TRBV20-1	CSPRAGGPNTEAFF	TGCAGTCCTCGGGCCGGGGGGCCGAACACTGAAGCTTTCTTT
TRBD1	TRBJ1-2	few	TRBV10-3	CAISESNFPTGEHGYTF	TGTGCCATCAGTGAGTCGAATTTTCCGACAGGGGAACATGGCTACACCTTC
-	TRBJ2-1	-	TRBV4-1	CASSQDGGWDEQFF	TGCGCCAGCAGCCAAGATGGCGGATGGGATGAGCAGTTCTTC
-	TRBJ2-3	-	TRBV4-2	CASSTWPGAQDTQYF	TGTGCCAGCAGCACCTGGCCGGGAGCCCAAGATACGCAGTATTTT
-	TRBJ1-1	few	TRBV28	CASSQPGLWNTEAFF	TGTGCCAGCAGTCAGCCGGGACTCTGGAACACTGAAGCTTTCTTT
TRBD2	TRBJ2-5	-	TRBV18	CASSPVYSGQVGTQYF	TGTGCCAGCTCACCAGTTTATAGCGGGCAGGTTGGGACCCAGTACTTC
-	TRBJ2-1	-	TRBV7-9	CASSLVARNNEQFF	TGTGCCAGCAGCTTAGTAGCTCGGAACAATGAGCAGTTCTTC
-	TRBJ2-3	-	TRBV7-6	CASSLVHTDTQYF	TGTGCCAGCAGCTTAGTTCACACAGATACGCAGTATTTT